This T cell receptor (beta chain) was identified during a study of blood T cell repertoires in COVID-19. Clones were sequenced by immunoSEQ multiplex PCR, and TCRdb holds only the in-frame ones, with some missing. In the table there are under 150,000 clones, 65% to 85% of which are singletons. The sample taken for sequencing was PBMCs or T cells enriched from blood (not recorded which). The TCR sequence derives from a woman aged 50 to 60 who had been exposed to COVID-19.

The CDR3 here is CASFGTPSYNEQFF. CDR3 DNA sequence: TGTGCCAGCTTCGGGACTCCCTCTTACAATGAGCAGTTCTTC. J is TRBJ2-1 and V is TRBV19; a possible D gene is TRBD2 (6 bases). This CDR3 has 14 residues. Germline CDR1 and CDR2: LNHDA and SQIVND (reference sequence). Trimming pared 9 bases from V and 4 bases from J, leaving 16 bases between.